A single sample is the source of the 32 T cell receptor beta chains below, sequenced in a study of cytomegalovirus exposure and HLA in healthy donors. The study ran its PCR with 60 Vbeta and 13 Jbeta primers. The table came from immunoSEQ multiplex PCR; TCRdb's copy has only in-frame clones and leaves some out. The sample lists about 97,000 clones, around a tenth occurring once. Source material: PBMCs. These receptors all stem from a man aged 45 to 65 in good health and CMV-seropositive.

This clone was detected a few times. V and J are TRBV7-8 and TRBJ1-5; D gene uncertain. The CDR3 has 13 residues. V was clipped by 1 base and J by 6 bases, with 7 bases between them. Germline V gene data show CDR1 as SGHVS and CDR2 as FQNEAQ. The DNA of the CDR3 is TGTGCCAGCAGCTTAGTCCCGAGTCAGCCCCAGCATTTT. This translates into CASSLVPSQPQHF.

The chain carries TRBV7-3 and TRBJ1-1; D remains ambiguous. The CDR3 has 13 amino acids. Deletions cut 2 bases from V and 1 base from J, with 5 bases between. Germline V lookup: CDR1 SGHTA, CDR2 FQGTGA. The CDR3 sequence is CASSLYGNTEAFF. CDR3 sequence (DNA): TGTGCCAGCAGCTTATACGGGAACACTGAAGCTTTCTTT.

This clone was seen more than once but under ten times. CDR3 nucleotide sequence: TGTGCCAGCAGCTTAGCAGACAGGATAGCCAGCCGCTATAATTCACCCCTCCACTTT. Protein sequence: CASSLADRIASRYNSPLHF. V and J are TRBV11-2 and TRBJ1-6; D is possibly TRBD1 (6 bases). CDR1 is SGHAT, CDR2 FQNNGV, per germline. V shed 1 base and J shed 3 bases, with 19 bases lying between them. This CDR3 is 19 amino acids long.

In this sample, this clone turned up a few times. The rearrangement uses TRBV19 and TRBJ1-1, with 9 bases identical to TRBD1. Trimming cost V 1 base and J 4 bases; bases outside gene matches: 4. This CDR3 is 15 amino acids long. CDR1 is LNHDA and CDR2 is SQIVND in the germline V gene (reference sequence). The chain's CDR3 is CASSIALQGATEAFF. CDR3 nucleotide sequence: TGTGCCAGTAGTATAGCCCTACAGGGGGCCACTGAAGCTTTCTTT. The full variable domain, with the rest looked up from reference TRBV19 and TRBJ1-1, is DGGITQSPKYLFRKEGQNVTLSCEQNLNHDAMYWYRQDPGQGLRLIYYSQIVNDFQKGDIAEGYSVSREKKESFPLTVTSAQKNPTAFYLCASSIALQGATEAFFGQGTRLTVV.

The chain combines TRBV10-2 with TRBJ1-4; D is unresolved. Germline CDR1 is WSHSY and CDR2 is SAAADI. CDR3 length equals 14 residues. With 5 bases removed from V and 3 bases from J, the gap between germline ends came to 10 bases. The CDR3 protein is CASSRGPANEKLFF. In nucleotides, the CDR3 is TGCGCCAGCAGTAGAGGGCCGGCTAATGAAAAACTGTTTTTT.

Only a few counts were recorded for this clone. The chain couples TRBV4-2 to TRBJ2-3, with 7 bases that match TRBD2. Germline lookup yields CDR1 LGHNA and CDR2 YNFKEQ. V lost 1 base to trimming and J lost 0 bases; unmatched junction nucleotides: 4. The CDR3 length is 16 residues. The CDR3 spells CASSQGRERSTDTQYF. The CDR3 DNA sequence: TGTGCCAGCAGCCAAGGGCGGGAGAGGAGCACAGATACGCAGTATTTT.

This clone came up a few times. This chain uses TRBV18 with TRBJ2-7; D is possibly TRBD1 (5 bases). The germline V gene has CDR1 KGHSH and CDR2 LQKENI. V dropped 7 bases and J dropped 2 bases, with 9 bases sitting between them. This CDR3 comprises 12 residues. This CDR3 is CASFDSTYEQYF. The DNA for the CDR3 is TGTGCCAGCTTTGACAGTACCTACGAGCAGTACTTC.

The chain combines TRBV7-9 with TRBJ2-1; TRBD2 agrees at 11 bases. This CDR3 region has 17 residues. Germline V gene data show CDR1 as SEHNR and CDR2 as FQNEAQ (reference sequence). V dropped 7 bases and J dropped 0; count of bases not matched to a gene: 8. The CDR3 bases are TGTGCCAGCACCTTGGTTAGCGGGAGGGGCTCCTACAATGAGCAGTTCTTC. It specifies CASTLVSGRGSYNEQFF. The entire variable domain, with the rest obtained from reference TRBV7-9 and TRBJ2-1, is as follows: DTGVSQNPRHKITKRGQNVTFRCDPISEHNRLYWYRQTLGQGPEFLTYFQNEAQLEKSRLLSDRFSAERPKGSFSTLEIQRTEQGDSAMYLCASTLVSGRGSYNEQFFGPGTRLTVL.

In its sample, this clone was seen a few times. The chain uses TRBV18 and TRBJ2-7; maybe TRBD2 (5 bases). The V gene's germline CDR1 is KGHSH and CDR2 LQKENI. V shed 3 bases and J shed 6 bases, with 15 bases lying between them. The CDR3 is 14 residues long. Here the CDR3 DNA reads TGTGCCAGCTCACCCGCGAGGGCCCGGGGCGAGCAGTACTTC. This sequence encodes CASSPARARGEQYF.

The chain links TRBV5-1 to TRBJ2-3, with 7 bases identical to TRBD1. Germline V gene data show CDR1 as SGHRS and CDR2 as YFSETQ. This CDR3 comprises 16 residues. Trimming at V came to 1 base and at J to 0 bases, leaving 5 bases not matched to a gene. The CDR3 loop is CASSLTPGGSTDTQYF. CDR3 nucleotides: TGCGCCAGCAGCTTGACACCAGGGGGTAGCACAGATACGCAGTATTTT. Together with reference TRBV5-1 and TRBJ2-3, the CDR3 gives the full variable domain: KAGVTQTPRYLIKTRGQQVTLSCSPISGHRSVSWYQQTPGQGLQFLFEYFSETQRNKGNFPGRFSGRQFSNSRSEMNVSTLELGDSALYLCASSLTPGGSTDTQYFGPGTRLTVL.

This clone was counted only a few times. The CDR3 DNA sequence: TGTGCCAGCAGGACACCGGGACAGGGGAACACCGGGGAGCTGTTTTTT. This gives the protein CASRTPGQGNTGELFF. The V call is TRBV28, the J call TRBJ2-2; 9 bases are a match to TRBD1. Germline CDR1 reads MDHEN; CDR2 reads SYDVKM. V lost 6 bases and J lost 1; bases outside the gene matches: 6. This CDR3 comprises 16 residues.

The chain employs TRBV29-1 and TRBJ2-3; TRBD1 matches 9 bases. This CDR3 contains 16 residues. Trimming cost V 2 bases and J 2 bases; bases outside gene matches: 8. The germline V gene encodes CDR1 SQVTM and CDR2 ANQGSEA. The CDR3 loop is CSVELGQGFSTDTQYF. In DNA form, the CDR3 reads TGCAGCGTTGAATTGGGACAGGGATTTTCCACAGATACGCAGTATTTT.

This clone was seen only a few times. The chain employs TRBV11-2 and TRBJ1-4, with D tentatively TRBD1 (6 bases). This CDR3 region has 16 residues. Trimming stripped 5 bases from V and 8 bases from J, with 21 bases between. CDR1 and CDR2 (germline): SGHAT, FQNNGV. CDR3 sequence reads: CASSPKNRDGREKLFF. The CDR3 coding sequence is TGTGCCAGCAGCCCGAAGAACAGGGACGGACGCGAAAAACTGTTTTTT.

V and J are TRBV7-2 and TRBJ2-3; a weak D match, TRBD2 (6 bases). V was clipped by 1 base and J by 6 bases, with 14 bases between them. CDR3 size: 15 residues. CDR1 is SGHTA, CDR2 FQGNSA, per germline. DNA for the CDR3: TGTGCCAGCAGCTTAGGGCTAGCGCTGAGGGATACGCAGTATTTT. This translates into CASSLGLALRDTQYF. The full variable domain, rest sourced from reference TRBV7-2 and TRBJ2-3, is GAGVSQSPSNKVTEKGKDVELRCDPISGHTALYWYRQSLGQGLEFLIYFQGNSAPDKSGLPSDRFSAERTGGSVSTLTIQRTQQEDSAVYLCASSLGLALRDTQYFGPGTRLTVL.

The V and J genes are TRBV19 and TRBJ2-7; 7 bases line up with TRBD2. This CDR3 has 15 amino acids. Germline assignment: CDR1 LNHDA and CDR2 SQIVND (reference sequence). Trimming at V came to 3 bases and at J to 2 bases, leaving 7 bases not matched to a gene. CDR3 amino acids: CASSMRAGETYEQYF. The DNA for the CDR3 is TGTGCCAGTAGTATGAGGGCGGGAGAAACCTACGAGCAGTACTTC.

The chain has TRBV6-1 and TRBJ2-3, with TRBD2 matching 10 bases. The CDR3 length is 17 residues. Germline CDR1 reads MNHNS; CDR2 reads SASEGT. After removal of 2 bases from V and 2 bases from J, the junction contained 7 bases not matched to a gene. DNA for the CDR3: TGTGCCAGCAGTGAACAGACTAGCGGGTCCTTCACAGATACGCAGTATTTT. Residues: CASSEQTSGSFTDTQYF.

This clone was found a few times. J is TRBJ2-7 and V is TRBV10-3; D may be TRBD2 (6 bases). Germline CDR1 and CDR2: ENHRY and SYGVKD. The CDR3 runs 15 residues. V was clipped by 2 bases and J by 0 bases, with 11 bases between them. The CDR3 region is CAISEPGASSYEQYF. The CDR3 nucleotides read TGTGCCATCAGTGAGCCGGGAGCGTCCTCCTACGAGCAGTACTTC.

As for this clone: The junction departs from germline at one end; a sequencing error may be responsible. Other DNA variants within this sample encode the same CDR3. The chain has TRBV12-5 and TRBJ2-3, with 8 bases identical to TRBD2. Per the germline V gene, CDR1 is LGHNT and CDR2 is FRNRAP. The CDR3 consists of 17 residues. CDR3 sequence (DNA): TGTGCTAGTGGCCCCGACCGGGGGGGGTATTTCACAGATACGCAATATTTT. It is translated as CASGPDRGGYFTDTQYF.

Only a few counts were recorded for this clone. This rearrangement joins TRBV9 to TRBJ1-3; 8 nucleotides align to TRBD1. Trimming cost V 4 bases and J 7 bases; bases outside gene matches: 10. In germline, CDR1 is SGDLS, CDR2 YYNGEE. The CDR3 has 15 residues. In DNA, the CDR3 is TGTGCCAGCAGCACCTCCGGACAGGGAGGGAACACCATATATTTT. Its protein is CASSTSGQGGNTIYF.

In this sample, this clone turned up a few times. This chain links TRBV28 with TRBJ2-5; a possible D gene is TRBD2 (8 bases). The V gene lost 3 bases and the J gene lost 5 bases, with 16 bases spanning the gap. This CDR3 is built from 15 residues. Germline V CDR1 and CDR2: MDHEN, SYDVKM. The CDR3 loop is CASSFAGGRGETQYF. The CDR3 region has the DNA TGTGCCAGCAGTTTTGCGGGAGGCAGGGGGGAGACCCAGTACTTC.

This clone was counted only a few times. V gene TRBV12-2 combines with J gene TRBJ1-6. TRBV12-2 is a known pseudogene. The CDR3 length is 16 residues. Here the CDR3 DNA reads TGTGCAAGTCGCTTAGCCGGGGAGTCCTATAATTCACCCCTCCACTTT. Its protein product is CASRLAGESYNSPLHF.

The chain links TRBV16 to TRBJ2-1, with D unresolved. The CDR3 consists of 11 residues. Trimming shortened V by 2 bases and J by 10 bases, and 6 bases separated the two germline ends. The germline V gene encodes CDR1 KGHSY and CDR2 FQNENV. The CDR3 DNA reads as TGTGCCAGCAGCCAAAACACCGAGCAGTTCTTC. It is translated as CASSQNTEQFF.

This clone was found a few times. V usage is TRBV12-2 and J usage is TRBJ1-1; the tabulated D call, TRBD1, remains unverified against the DNA. TRBV12-2 is noted as a pseudogene. The CDR3 extends over 13 amino acids. This CDR3 reads CASRYHRDSKAFF. The CDR3 nucleotides read TGTGCAAGTCGCTATCACCGGGACAGTAAAGCTTTCTTT.

This clone occurred a few times. The CDR3 is CASSLFHRGGGTQHF. The CDR3 DNA is TGTGCCAGCAGTTTATTTCACCGGGGAGGGGGGACCCAGCATTTT. V is TRBV28 and J is TRBJ1-5; possibly TRBD1 for D (6 bases). The germline V and J ends were trimmed by 1 base and 11 bases, with 18 bases remaining between them. CDR1 is MDHEN and CDR2 is SYDVKM in the germline V gene. The CDR3 totals 15 residues.

This clone has at least ten counts. This chain joins TRBV28 and TRBJ1-5, with 8 positions matching TRBD1. This CDR3 comprises 16 residues. V lost 6 bases, J lost 2 bases, and 9 bases stayed unmatched. CDR1 is MDHEN and CDR2 is SYDVKM in the germline V gene. In nucleotides, the CDR3 is TGTGCCAGCAGATCCGACAGGGGCCGAGGCAATCAGCCCCAGCATTTT. The encoded protein is CASRSDRGRGNQPQHF.

This clone was found a few times. The chain joins TRBV25-1 to TRBJ2-3; 7 nucleotides line up with TRBD1. The CDR3 is made up of 15 amino acids. The V gene end was trimmed by 6 bases and the J gene end by 0 bases; junction bases not matched to a gene: 6. The germline V gene has CDR1 MGHDK and CDR2 SYGVNS. CDR3 sequence (DNA): TGTGCCAGCAGAGCACAGGGGCTAAGCACAGATACGCAGTATTTT. Its translation is CASRAQGLSTDTQYF.

This clone was seen more than once but under ten times. The rearrangement uses TRBV19 and TRBJ2-2, with 10 bases fitting TRBD2. V trimming: 6 bases; J trimming: 5 bases; junction bases outside the gene matches: 6. This CDR3 has 15 residues. The germline V gene has CDR1 LNHDA and CDR2 SQIVND (reference sequence). The CDR3 DNA reads TGTGCCAGTAGAACCGGGACTAGCGTGACCGGGGAGCTGTTTTTT. Translation: CASRTGTSVTGELFF.

This rearrangement joins TRBV6-1 to TRBJ2-7; no clear D. This CDR3 is built from 13 residues. Between the trimmed V and J ends, which lost 6 bases and 7 bases, there was a span of 16 bases. Germline-derived CDR1 and CDR2 are MNHNS and SASEGT. The CDR3 sequence: CASSSNLYGEQYF. CDR3 DNA: TGTGCCAGCAGCTCCAATCTGTACGGGGAGCAGTACTTC.

In its sample, this clone was seen a few times. This rearrangement joins TRBV19 to TRBJ1-3, with D possibly TRBD1 on 5 matching bases. The CDR3 extends over 17 amino acids. V gave up 3 bases and J gave up 0 bases, with 15 bases separating them. Germline V gene sequence: CDR1 LNHDA, CDR2 SQIVND (reference sequence). The chain's CDR3 is CASSMGPGPISGNTIYF. DNA for the CDR3: TGTGCCAGTAGTATGGGGCCAGGGCCAATCTCTGGAAACACCATATATTTT.

This clone was counted only a few times. This sequence joins TRBV10-2 and TRBJ2-7; D unclear. V was pared by 8 bases and J by 4 bases, with 12 bases between. CDR1 is WSHSY, CDR2 SAAADI, per germline. This CDR3 spans 12 amino acids. The CDR3 bases are TGCGCCAGCTTACAGACCGTTTACGAGCAGTACTTC. It is translated as CASLQTVYEQYF.

Only a few counts were recorded for this clone. The DNA for the CDR3 is TGTGCCAGCAGCGACCAAGGACAGGGCCCAAATGAAAAACTGTTTTTT. It yields the protein CASSDQGQGPNEKLFF. The chain recombines TRBV14 with TRBJ1-4; TRBD1 aligns across 8 bases. There are 16 residues in the CDR3. Germline V gene sequence: CDR1 SGHDN, CDR2 FVKESK. Trimming took 5 bases from V and 5 from J; bases not matched to a gene: 10. Full variable domain (missing parts from reference TRBV14 and TRBJ1-4): EAGVTQFPSHSVIEKGQTVTLRCDPISGHDNLYWYRRVMGKEIKFLLHFVKESKQDESGMPNNRFLAERTGGTYSTLKVQPAELEDSGVYFCASSDQGQGPNEKLFFGSGTQLSVL.

The chain is built from TRBV5-6 and TRBJ2-7; 7 bases are a match to TRBD2. Germline CDR1 and CDR2: SGHDT and YYEEEE. The V and J ends lost 0 bases and 0 bases, in that order; junction bases with no gene match: 3. The CDR3 is made up of 15 amino acids. The CDR3 sequence: CASSLGLAASYEQYF. The CDR3 DNA sequence: TGTGCCAGCAGCTTGGGCCTAGCGGCCTCCTACGAGCAGTACTTC.